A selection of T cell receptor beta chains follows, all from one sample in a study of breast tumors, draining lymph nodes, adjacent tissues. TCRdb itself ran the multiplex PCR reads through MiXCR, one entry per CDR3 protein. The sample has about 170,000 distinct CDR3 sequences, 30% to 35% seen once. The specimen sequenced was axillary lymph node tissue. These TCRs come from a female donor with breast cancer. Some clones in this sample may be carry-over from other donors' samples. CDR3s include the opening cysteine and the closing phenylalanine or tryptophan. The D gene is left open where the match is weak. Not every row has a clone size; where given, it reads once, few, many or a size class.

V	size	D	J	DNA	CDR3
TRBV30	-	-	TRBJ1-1	TGTGCCTGGAGTGTACAGAACAGGCGACAGAACACTGAAGCTTTCTTT	CAWSVQNRRQNTEAFF
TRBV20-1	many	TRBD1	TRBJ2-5	TGCAGTGCTAGGGCTACAGGGGGCGCGGGCAGCGGGATCCAAGAGACCCAGTACTTC	CSARATGGAGSGIQETQYF
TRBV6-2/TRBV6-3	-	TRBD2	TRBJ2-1	TGTGCCAGCAGACACACTAGCGACAATGAGCAGTTCTTC	CASRHTSDNEQFF
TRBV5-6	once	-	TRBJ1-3	TGTGCCAGCAGCTTGGTTGGAACCACCATGTATTTT	CASSLVGTTMYF
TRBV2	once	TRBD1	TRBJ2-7	TGTGCCAGCAGTGTCGTGACAGGGTCCTACAATGGGCAGTACTTC	CASSVVTGSYNGQYF
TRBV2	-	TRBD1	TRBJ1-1	TGTGCCAGCATCCCAGGGGGACGTGAAGCTTTCTTT	CASIPGGREAFF
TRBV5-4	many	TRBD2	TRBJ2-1	TGTGCCAGCAGCTTAACGGGAGGGCAGGATGAGCAGTTCTTC	CASSLTGGQDEQFF
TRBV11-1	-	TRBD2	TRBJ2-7	TGTGCCAGCAGCTGGGGGACTAGCGCAAGCTCCTACGAGCAGTACTTC	CASSWGTSASSYEQYF
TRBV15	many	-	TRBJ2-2	TGTGCCACCAGCAGAGAGGGTGAACCGAACACCGGGGAGCTGTTTTTT	CATSREGEPNTGELFF
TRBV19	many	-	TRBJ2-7	TGTGCCAGTAGTACCGGGACGGGAGACGAGCAGTACTTC	CASSTGTGDEQYF
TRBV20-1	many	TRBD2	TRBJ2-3	TGCAGTGCTAGAGATCCCCCCTCATCTAGCGGGAGGGTCGATACGCAGTATTTT	CSARDPPSSSGRVDTQYF
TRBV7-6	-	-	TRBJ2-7	TGTGCCACCAGCTTAGAGCGGACAAATTTCTACGAGCAGTACTTC	CATSLERTNFYEQYF
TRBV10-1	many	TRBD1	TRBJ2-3	TGCGCCAGCAGTGGCGGGACAGGGGAAACTGGGCCTCGGGGTACGCAGTATTTT	CASSGGTGETGPRGTQYF
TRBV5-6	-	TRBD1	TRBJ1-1	TGTGCCAGCAGCTTTTTGACAGGGGGAAACACTGAAGCTTTCTTT	CASSFLTGGNTEAFF
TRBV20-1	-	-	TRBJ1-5	TGCAGTGCCCTAGCCCGGGACTGGAGCCCAAATCAGCCCCAGCATTTT	CSALARDWSPNQPQHF
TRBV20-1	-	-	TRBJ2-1	TGCAGTGCTAGGGACTCCAATCTACAGAATGAGCAGTTCTTC	CSARDSNLQNEQFF
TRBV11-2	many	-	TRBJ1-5	TGTGCCAGCAGCCACGGTGGAAATCAGCCCCAGCATTTT	CASSHGGNQPQHF
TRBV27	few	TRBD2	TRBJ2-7	TGTGCCAGCAGTTTTCTTCCGGGGGCTAGCGGGGGGCCCTACGAGCAGTACTTC	CASSFLPGASGGPYEQYF
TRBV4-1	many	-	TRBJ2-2	TGCGCCAGCAGCCCGGGCACCGGGGAGCTGTTTTTT	CASSPGTGELFF
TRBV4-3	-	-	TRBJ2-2	TGCGCCAGCAGCGATGGTACACCTGACACCGGGGAGCTGTTTTTT	CASSDGTPDTGELFF
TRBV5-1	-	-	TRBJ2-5	TGCGCCAGCAGCTTGTGGTCGGAGGGGGGGCGAGAGACCCAGTACTTC	CASSLWSEGGRETQYF
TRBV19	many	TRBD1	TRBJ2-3	TGTGCCAGTAGCTACCGGGACAGGCTCACAGATACGCAGTATTTT	CASSYRDRLTDTQYF
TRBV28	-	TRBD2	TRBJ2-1	TGTGCCAGCAGTTTACAACATAGCGGGAGGGCCAGGAATGAGCAGTTCTTC	CASSLQHSGRARNEQFF
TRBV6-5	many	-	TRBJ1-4	TGTGCCAGCAGTTACTCGACGGGGGAACTGTTTTTT	CASSYSTGELFF
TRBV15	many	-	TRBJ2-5	TGTGCCACCAGCAGAGCCCGGGAGGGGGCGTCAGAGACCCAGTACTTC	CATSRAREGASETQYF
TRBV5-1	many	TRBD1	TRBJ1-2	TGCGCCAGCAGCTTCAGCCCACAGGGGTCGCAAGGCTACACCTTC	CASSFSPQGSQGYTF
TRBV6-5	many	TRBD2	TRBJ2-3	TGTGCCAGCAGTTCCCGGACTAGCGGCACAGATACGCAGTATTTT	CASSSRTSGTDTQYF
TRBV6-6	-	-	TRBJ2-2	TGTGCCAGCAGTTACTCGGGGGGGGAGCTGTTTTTT	CASSYSGGELFF
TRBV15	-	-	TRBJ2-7	TGTGCCACCAGCAGCCAGGGGGGGTCAGGGATCTACGAGCAGTACTTC	CATSSQGGSGIYEQYF
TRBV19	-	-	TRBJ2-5	TGTGCCAGTAGTACTAGCAGGGACGGAAAAGAGACCCAGTACTTC	CASSTSRDGKETQYF
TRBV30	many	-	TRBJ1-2	TGTGCCTGGAGTGTACCGGACAGCAGTAACTATGGCTACACCTTC	CAWSVPDSSNYGYTF
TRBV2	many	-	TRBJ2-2	TGTGCCAGCAGTCTCAGACAGACGAACACCGGGGAGCTGTTTTTT	CASSLRQTNTGELFF
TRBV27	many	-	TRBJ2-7	TGTGCCAGCAGTTTAATCCAGGGGTACGAGCAGTACTTC	CASSLIQGYEQYF
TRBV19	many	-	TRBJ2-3	TGTGCCAGTAGTGGACCCCCCACAGATACGCAGTATTTT	CASSGPPTDTQYF
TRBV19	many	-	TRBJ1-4	TGTGCCAGTCGCCCGGCAGATCGTGAAAAACTGTTTTTT	CASRPADREKLFF
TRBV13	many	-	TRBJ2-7	TGTGCCAGCAGCACCCGACTAGAATACTACGAGCAGTACTTC	CASSTRLEYYEQYF
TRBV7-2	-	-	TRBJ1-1	TGTGCCAGCAGCTTAATGGGGCAGTATGAAGCTTTCTTT	CASSLMGQYEAFF
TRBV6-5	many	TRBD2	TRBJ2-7	TGTGCCAGCAGTTACTCATTGGCGGGAGGGTCCTACGAGCAGTACTTC	CASSYSLAGGSYEQYF
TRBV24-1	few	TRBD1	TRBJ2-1	TGTGCCACCAGTGAAATTTTTCGGACAGGGGATCCCAATGAGCAGTTCTTC	CATSEIFRTGDPNEQFF
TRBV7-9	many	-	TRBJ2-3	TGTGCCAGCAGCTTATGGGTCACAAGCACAGATACGCAGTATTTT	CASSLWVTSTDTQYF
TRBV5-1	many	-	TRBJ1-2	TGCGCCAGCAGCTTGTCTTCGGGCAGTAACTATGGCTACACCTTC	CASSLSSGSNYGYTF
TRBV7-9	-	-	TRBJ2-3	TGTGCCGGCAGCCAGGGTGGCACAGATACGCAGTACTTT	CAGSQGGTDTQYF
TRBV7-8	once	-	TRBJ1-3	-	CASSEGAGGVDYEQYFGPGTIYF
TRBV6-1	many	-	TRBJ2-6	TGTGCCAGCAGTAACAGAGATTACTCTGGGGCCAACGTCCTGACTTTC	CASSNRDYSGANVLTF
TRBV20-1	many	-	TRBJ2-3	TGCAGTGCTAGAGAGGGGGCTAGCGCAGATACGCAGTATTTT	CSAREGASADTQYF
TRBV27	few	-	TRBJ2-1	TGTGCCAGCAGTAAATACGCCGGGAGCTCCTACAATGAGCAGTTCTTC	CASSKYAGSSYNEQFF
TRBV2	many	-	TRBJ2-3	TGTGCCAGTGACGCCGTGGGGGGATTGCCAGATACGCAGTATTTT	CASDAVGGLPDTQYF
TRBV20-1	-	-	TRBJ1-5	TGCAGTGCTAGTCTGGGGGCCCAGCATTTT	CSASLGAQHF
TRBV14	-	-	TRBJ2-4	TGTGCCAGCAGCCAAGAAAGGGGGATAGCCAAAAACATTCAGTACTTC	CASSQERGIAKNIQYF
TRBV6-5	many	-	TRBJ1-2	TGTGCCAGCAGTTACACCGCGACCGGGGGCGCGGGTGGCTACACCTTC	CASSYTATGGAGGYTF
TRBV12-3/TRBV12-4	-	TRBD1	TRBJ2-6	TGTGCCAGCAGTCCCCGGACAGGGAGGACTGAAGCTTTC	CASSPRTGRTEAF
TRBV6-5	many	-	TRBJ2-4	TGTGCCAGCAGTTCGGCTAGCTCAGGCAAAAACATTCAGTACTTC	CASSSASSGKNIQYF
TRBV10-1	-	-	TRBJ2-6	TGCGCCAGCGGTGAAGGTAGCGCTGGGGCCAACGTCCAGACTTTC	CASGEGSAGANVQTF
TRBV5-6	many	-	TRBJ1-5	TGTGCCAGCAGCTCCCAGGGAAATCAGCCCCAGCATTTT	CASSSQGNQPQHF